The 9 T cell receptor beta chains given below trace back to one sample, sequenced in a study of T-cell reconstitution after alpha-beta-depleted transplantation in children (dated by TCRdb to between 2015 and 2016). Receptor amplification or capture employed PCR. Sequencing was performed on an Illumina HiSeq 2500. To normalize quantification of the TCRbeta repertoire, the TCR libraries were built with molecular barcoding that relied on unique molecular identifiers. TCRdb took the public reads, trimmed them with fastp at Q25, ran MiXCR for clone calling and kept in-frame beta chains. When rows share a CDR3 protein, they turn into one entry using the most common DNA and genes. This sample is represented by 130,000 or so distinct CDR3 sequences; 8.5% to 10% of them were singletons. The ten largest clonotypes hold around 24% of the sample. The sample's treatment or condition label, in plain terms: allogeneic hematopoietic cell transplantation with graft depleted of TCRalphabeta T cells and CD19 B cells.

The input for sequencing was PBMCs, mostly from graft donor cells, taken 180 days after TCRalphabeta/CD19-depleted stem cell transplant. The receptors derive from a girl under two years old who had a stem cell transplant for combined immunodeficiency, so the T cells may come from the graft donor.

The chain carries TRBV28 and TRBJ2-7; 10 bases map to TRBD1. Germline V gene sequence: CDR1 MDHEN, CDR2 SYDVKM. Losses at the gene ends were 3 bases for V and 5 bases for J; bases not matched to a gene: 13. The CDR3 runs 17 residues. CDR3 residues: CASSFFFRGTGANEQYF. The CDR3 nucleotides are TGTGCCAGCAGTTTTTTCTTTCGTGGGACAGGGGCGAACGAGCAGTACTTC.

V gene TRBV27 combines with J gene TRBJ1-5; perhaps TRBD1 as D (5 bases). Deletions cut 5 bases from V and 2 bases from J, with 13 bases between. The CDR3 covers 15 residues. CDR1 is MNHEY, CDR2 SMNVEV, per germline (reference sequence). The CDR3 loop is CASSPRGGGNQPQHF. CDR3 nucleotide sequence: TGTGCCAGCAGTCCCCGGGGGGGTGGCAATCAGCCCCAGCATTTT.

CDR3 amino acids: CSARAPRVWNEQFF. In DNA, the CDR3 is TGCAGTGCTAGAGCCCCCCGCGTTTGGAATGAGCAGTTCTTC. This sequence joins TRBV20-1 and TRBJ2-1; D remains unclear. Trimming removed 1 base at V and 7 bases at J, with 14 bases between. Germline CDR1 DFQATT, CDR2 SNEGSKA (reference sequence). The CDR3 is made up of 14 amino acids.

J is TRBJ2-2 and V is TRBV5-6; possible D gene TRBD2, 6 bases. Germline V CDR1 and CDR2: SGHDT, YYEEEE. The CDR3 spans 16 residues. Trimming stripped 4 bases from V and 7 bases from J, with 20 bases between. The chain's CDR3 is CASSGGLQESIGELFF. In DNA form, the CDR3 reads TGTGCCAGCAGCGGGGGGTTGCAGGAGAGTATCGGGGAGCTGTTTTTT.

This clonotype occurred a few times. V gene TRBV29-1 combines with J gene TRBJ2-4; D is perhaps TRBD1 or TRBD2 (5 bases each). The germline V and J ends were trimmed by 4 bases and 8 bases, with 15 bases remaining between them. The CDR3 loop spans 13 amino acids. The germline CDR1 and CDR2 sequences are SQVTM and ANQGSEA. CDR3 in amino acids: CSVASALGDIQYF. CDR3 sequence (DNA): TGCAGCGTTGCCTCGGCTTTGGGGGACATTCAGTACTTC. Drawing the rest from reference TRBV29-1 and TRBJ2-4, the complete variable domain is SAVISQKPSRDICQRGTSLTIQCQVDSQVTMMFWYRQQPGQSLTLIATANQGSEATYESGFVIDKFPISRPNLTFSTLTVSNMSPEDSSIYLCSVASALGDIQYFGAGTRLSVL.

A few counts support this clonotype. V and J are TRBV7-6 and TRBJ2-7, with 8 bases fitting TRBD1. CDR3 length: 14 amino acids. With 1 base clipped from V and 7 bases from J, the junction kept 6 bases outside the gene matches. CDR1 is SGHVS, CDR2 FNYEAQ, per germline. CDR3 in amino acids: CASSLGTGRSEQYF. In DNA form, the CDR3 reads TGTGCCAGCAGCTTAGGGACAGGGCGTAGTGAGCAGTACTTC.

The chain links TRBV5-6 to TRBJ2-2; D gene unclear. The CDR3 is made up of 13 amino acids. Trimming pared 4 bases from V and 4 bases from J, leaving 8 bases between. Germline V gene lookup returns CDR1 SGHDT and CDR2 YYEEEE. The CDR3, as DNA: TGTGCCAGCAGCCCCTTGAGCACCGGGGAGCTGTTTTTT. Its protein product is CASSPLSTGELFF.

This clonotype was recorded a few times. The CDR3 coding sequence is TGCGCCAGCAGCTCAACAGGGGATCCGAGCGAAAAACTGTTTTTT. Translated, it gives CASSSTGDPSEKLFF. This chain links TRBV5-1 with TRBJ1-4; 7 bases line up with TRBD1. The germline gives CDR1 SGHRS, CDR2 YFSETQ. V lost 3 bases and J lost 8; bases outside the gene matches: 10. This CDR3 is 15 amino acids long.

The chain combines TRBV12-3 or TRBV12-4 with TRBJ2-1; D ambiguous. Trimming pared 3 bases from V and 8 bases from J, leaving 8 bases between. This CDR3 is built from 12 residues. CDR3 DNA sequence: TGTGCCAGCAGTTTCCAGCGAGATGAGCAGTTCTTC. It yields the protein CASSFQRDEQFF.